The clone carrying this TCR beta chain has a single count. Its cognate antigen is unknown. These data belong to a study of STAT5B mutations in CD4+ large granular lymphocyte leukemia. Across the study: Among healthy controls, a particular HLA allele went with more CDR3 'QG' motifs.

Controls came from buffy coats of healthy blood donors. Broader study findings: TRBV06-family usage was enriched in top patient clones (8/27) versus controls (2/35).

Produced via immunoSEQ multiplex PCR; TCRdb's table is partial and in-frame only. This table has some 45,000 clones, about 86% appearing once. This CDR3 is 14 amino acids long. V was trimmed by 0 bases and J by 4 bases, leaving 6 bases between them. CDR1 and CDR2 from the germline V gene are LNHDA and SQIVND (reference sequence). The chain is built from TRBV19 and TRBJ2-2; D is uncertain. The sequenced material came from CD4+ T cells from blood buffy coats. This receptor was identified in a human donor in good health. The CDR3 loop is CASSIDTGTGELFF. In nucleotides, the CDR3 is TGTGCCAGTAGTATAGATACCGGCACCGGGGAGCTGTTTTTT.